A single TCR beta chain is shown here with its context. The clone's antigen remains unknown. Base-call qualities are not available, and no considerably larger clone is one nucleotide away. The data derive from a study of blood T cell repertoires in COVID-19 (dated by TCRdb to between 2020 and 2021). Looking at the study overall: Samples covering the acute and convalescent phases of COVID-19 were provided by collaborators in the United States, Italy and Spain. The prospective study material was composed of cDNA or gDNA derived from T cells, B-cell-depleted T cells, or PBMCs. Subjects who had been exposed to COVID-19, were actively infected with it, or had recovered from it provided the deeply sampled blood TCRbeta repertoires that made up the dataset. The repertoires were released in a freely available public database intended as a resource for research on the immune response to SARS-CoV-2. Samples were obtained from the ongoing ImmuneRACE study (first 160 participants) and from over 1,000 subjects provided by 6 global collaborators. Sample metadata almost always included a de-identified subject ID, COVID-19 status, age in years and sex. Where HLA class I and class II types were available, the types were taken from metadata supplied by the sample provider, not from assay-based typing.

The investigation overall reported the following: How much clinical and demographic metadata was included differed by source and by participant, and the metadata was provided uncurated.

TCRbeta CDR3 regions were amplified from genomic DNA using the immunoSEQ Assay, a bias-controlled multiplex PCR. On the study's bioinformatics: Nucleated cell counts per sample were estimated from amplification of reference gene primers within the assay. To quantify the absolute abundance of each unique TCRbeta CDR3 rearrangement, sequence reads were collapsed and filtered. Productive Simpson clonality was computed per sample as the square root of Simpson's diversity index over productive rearrangements. What TCRdb holds here is the immuneACCESS table cut down to in-frame rearrangements. Part of the clones is not present; checked against another copy, under half of the missing clones reflect an unresolved V gene, and the others are unexplained. V and J calls and clone size are copied from that table; D and trimming were computed from the DNA. In all, the sample holds 120,000 or so clones, and about four fifths of those were seen once. The biggest ten clones account for 15% to 20% of the sample.

One collaborating source in Seattle enrolled patients during active infection and followed them longitudinally through the course of disease. Whole blood was collected in K2EDTA tubes by collaborating institutions according to the institutions' own protocols. Collaborator samples were shipped for TCRbeta analysis as frozen whole blood, isolated PBMCs, or DNA extracted from either sample type. From V the trimming removes 1 base and from J it removes 9 bases, while the gene matches leave 7 bases of the junction unaccounted for. The CDR1 and CDR2 encoded by the germline V gene (reference sequence) are GTSNPN and SVGIG. The CDR3 numbers 14 residues from cysteine through phenylalanine. The sequence is cut down to CDR3 DNA, 42 bases in frame from base 1.

Sequenced input: peripheral blood. This sequence was found in a man aged 25-40 years with COVID-19, enrolled during active disease. This sequence uses TRBV30 and TRBJ2-1; TRBD1 aligns with 9 central bases. The DNA reads TGTGCCTGGAGTGCCCTACAGGGGGCAGGTGAGCAGTTCTTC. Its protein is CAWSALQGAGEQFF.